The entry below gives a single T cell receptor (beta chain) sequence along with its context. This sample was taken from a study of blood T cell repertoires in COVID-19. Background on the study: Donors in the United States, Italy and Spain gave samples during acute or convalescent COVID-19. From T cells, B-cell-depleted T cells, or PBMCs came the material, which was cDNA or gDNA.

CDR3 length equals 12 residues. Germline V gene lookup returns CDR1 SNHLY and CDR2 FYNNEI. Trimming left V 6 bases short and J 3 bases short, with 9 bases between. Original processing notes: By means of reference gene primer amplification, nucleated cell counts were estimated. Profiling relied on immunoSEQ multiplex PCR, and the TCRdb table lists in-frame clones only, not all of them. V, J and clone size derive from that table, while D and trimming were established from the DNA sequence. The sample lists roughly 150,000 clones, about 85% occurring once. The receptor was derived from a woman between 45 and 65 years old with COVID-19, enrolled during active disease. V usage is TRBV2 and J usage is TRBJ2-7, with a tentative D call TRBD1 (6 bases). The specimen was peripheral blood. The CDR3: CASREDSYEQYF. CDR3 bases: TGTGCCAGCAGGGAGGACAGCTACGAGCAGTACTTC.